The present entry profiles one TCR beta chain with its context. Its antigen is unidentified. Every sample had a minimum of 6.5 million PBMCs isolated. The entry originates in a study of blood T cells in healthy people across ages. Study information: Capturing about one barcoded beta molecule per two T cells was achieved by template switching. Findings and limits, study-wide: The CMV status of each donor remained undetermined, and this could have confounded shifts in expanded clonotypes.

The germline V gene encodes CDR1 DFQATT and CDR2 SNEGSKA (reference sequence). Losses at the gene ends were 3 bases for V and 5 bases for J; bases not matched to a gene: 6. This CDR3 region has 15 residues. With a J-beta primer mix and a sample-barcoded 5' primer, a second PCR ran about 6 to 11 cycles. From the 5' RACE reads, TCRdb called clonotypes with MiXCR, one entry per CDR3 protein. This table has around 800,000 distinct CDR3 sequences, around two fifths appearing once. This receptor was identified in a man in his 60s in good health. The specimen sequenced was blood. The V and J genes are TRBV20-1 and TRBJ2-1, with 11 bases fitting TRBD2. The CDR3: CSARPTSGVNNEQFF. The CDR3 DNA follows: TGCAGTGCTAGGCCGACTAGCGGGGTGAACAATGAGCAGTTCTTC.